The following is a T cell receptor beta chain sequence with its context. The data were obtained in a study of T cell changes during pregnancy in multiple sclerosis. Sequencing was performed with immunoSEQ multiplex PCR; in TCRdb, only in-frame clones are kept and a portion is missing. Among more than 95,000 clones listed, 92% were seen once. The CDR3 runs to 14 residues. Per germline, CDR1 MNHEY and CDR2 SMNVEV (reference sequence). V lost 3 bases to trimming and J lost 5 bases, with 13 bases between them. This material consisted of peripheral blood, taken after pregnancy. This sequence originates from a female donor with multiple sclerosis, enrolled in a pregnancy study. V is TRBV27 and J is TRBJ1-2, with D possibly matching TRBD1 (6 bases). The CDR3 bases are TGTGCCAGCAGTTTCAGCGCCAGGGGTTATGGCTACACCTTC. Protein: CASSFSARGYGYTF.